This T cell receptor beta chain was sequenced in a study of OX40 agonist ivuxolimab in advanced cancers. As for the study in general: In this cohort, patients received ivuxolimab, an agonistic anti-OX40 (CD134) antibody. Three partial responders included one hepatocellular carcinoma patient and two cutaneous melanoma patients. Study-wide findings and caveats: In general, CD8+ T cells held more expanded clones than CD4+ did, on average. The antigens recognized by the expanded peripheral T cells, that is their antigen specificity, were not determined.

Turning to this clone: The antigen is undetermined.

Clones were sequenced by immunoSEQ multiplex PCR, and TCRdb holds only the in-frame ones, with some missing. The table lists tens of thousands of clones, 86% of them singletons. Germline CDR1 GTSNPN, CDR2 SVGIG (reference sequence). V gave up 4 bases and J gave up 0 bases, with 15 bases separating them. There are 15 residues in the CDR3. The chain carries TRBV30 and TRBJ1-1; D is unclear. The sample here was CD4+ or CD8+ T cells sorted from blood, taken in a trial of the OX40 agonist ivuxolimab. This sequence was found in an adult with an advanced solid tumor such as melanoma, head and neck, liver or kidney cancer. The CDR3 here is CAWTLGPLMNTEAFF. The CDR3 DNA sequence: TGTGCCTGGACTTTAGGACCCTTGATGAACACTGAAGCTTTCTTT.